The sequence of this T cell receptor beta chain was determined in a study of OX40 agonist ivuxolimab in advanced cancers. About the research overall: Anti-PD-1, anti-PD-L1 or anti-CTLA-4 therapy given earlier was allowed, and roughly 40% had some.

Repertoires were generated with immunoSEQ multiplex PCR, while TCRdb's copy carries only in-frame clones and drops some. The sample has tens of thousands of clones; approximately 94% are singletons. On this clone: The antigen is unknown.

Study outcomes and limitations: CD4+ and CD8+ blood T cells expanded clonally by week 6 at 0.1 to 3.0 mg/kg.

The specimen comprised CD4+ or CD8+ T cells sorted from blood, sampled in a trial of the OX40 agonist ivuxolimab. This clonotype originated in an adult with an advanced solid tumor such as melanoma, head and neck, liver or kidney cancer.

The CDR3 sequence: CASSIVAGGLFETQYF. In nucleotides, the CDR3 is TGTGCCAGTAGTATAGTAGCGGGGGGGCTTTTCGAGACCCAGTACTTC. V is TRBV19 and J is TRBJ2-5, with 11 nucleotides matching TRBD2. Germline trimming cut 1 base from V and 5 bases from J; bases unmatched to any gene: 6. The CDR3 is 16 amino acids. Germline CDR1 LNHDA, CDR2 SQIVND (reference sequence).